This T cell receptor (beta chain) is from a study of blood T cell repertoires in COVID-19. As originally analysed: Cell counts per sample came from amplifying reference gene primers. Sequenced by immunoSEQ multiplex PCR; TCRdb stores in-frame clones only, minus some. V and J calls and clone size are as listed in that table; D and trimming were resolved from the DNA. In the table there are 120,000 to 150,000 clones, 84% of which are singletons. CDR1 is MNHNY, CDR2 SVGAGI, per germline (reference sequence). V was pared by 8 bases and J by 5 bases, with 10 bases of the junction left unmatched. This CDR3 region has 15 residues.

Sequenced: peripheral blood. This chain joins TRBV6-6 and TRBJ1-4; 8 nucleotides agree with TRBD1. The receptor's source is an elderly woman in a cohort sampled during active or convalescent COVID-19. CDR3 protein: CASQPWTGRNEKLFF. The CDR3 DNA reads as TGTGCCAGCCAACCTTGGACAGGGAGGAATGAAAAACTGTTTTTT.